The subject of this entry is one T cell receptor beta chain. The sample belongs to a study of shared clonotypes between healthy human individuals. Using about 0.2 ug DNA, some 30,000 T cell genomes, the sorted-subset replicate PCRs were run. Assay: immunoSEQ multiplex PCR; the TCRdb copy retains only in-frame clones and omits some. The sample includes 2 million or so clones, 95% of them seen just once. What was sequenced was naive CD4+ T cells sorted from blood. Subset in this sample: CD45RA+ positively selected. The source of this sequence is a man aged 18 to 29 in good health.

The CDR3 DNA reads TGTGCCAGCTCACCACCTATGACTCCCCTGGAGACCCAGTACTTC. Encoded protein: CASSPPMTPLETQYF. The rearrangement joins TRBV18 to TRBJ2-5, with D unresolved. Germline V gene lookup returns CDR1 KGHSH and CDR2 LQKENI. The CDR3 is 15 residues long. V lost 0 bases and J lost 5, with 13 bases in between.